Listed here is a single TCR beta chain. Original processing notes: By means of reference gene primer amplification, nucleated cell counts were estimated. Libraries were prepared by immunoSEQ multiplex PCR; TCRdb keeps only in-frame clonotypes and omits some of them. The DNA was the basis for D and trimming; V, J and clone size are from that table. The table shows 200,000 or so clones, with roughly 82% occurring only once. This sample is part of a study of blood T cell repertoires in COVID-19. Study information: The origin of the acute and convalescent COVID-19 samples was the United States, Italy and Spain.

Germline V gives CDR1 SGHTS, CDR2 YDEGEE. V dropped 4 bases and J dropped 5 bases, with 9 bases sitting between them. The length of the CDR3 is 13 residues. Sequenced material: peripheral blood. The rearrangement links TRBV5-8 to TRBJ2-2; tentatively, D is TRBD1 (6 bases). This TCR was sampled from a woman in her 30s with acute or convalescent COVID-19. The CDR3 DNA is TGTGCCAGCAGCCAAACAGGGACCGGGGAGCTGTTTTTT. It translates to CASSQTGTGELFF.